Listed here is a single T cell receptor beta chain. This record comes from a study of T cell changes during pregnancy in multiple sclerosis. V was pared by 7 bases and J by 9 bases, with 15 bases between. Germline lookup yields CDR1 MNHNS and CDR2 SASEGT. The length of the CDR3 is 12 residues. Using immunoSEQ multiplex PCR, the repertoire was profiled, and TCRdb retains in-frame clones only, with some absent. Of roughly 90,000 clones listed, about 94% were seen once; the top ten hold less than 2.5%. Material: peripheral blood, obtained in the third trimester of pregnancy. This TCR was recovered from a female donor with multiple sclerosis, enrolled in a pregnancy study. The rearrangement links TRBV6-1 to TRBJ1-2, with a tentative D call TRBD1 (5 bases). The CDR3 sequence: CASNHWGESYTF. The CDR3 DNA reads TGTGCCAGCAACCATTGGGGGGAGAGCTACACCTTC.